The clone carrying this T cell receptor (beta chain) was found a few times. TCRdb's copy holds only in-frame clones and misses some; the assay was immunoSEQ multiplex PCR. The sample has tens of thousands of clones, 71% seen once. This sample was included in a study of T cell clones after liver transplantation. Study background: Subjects received no induction therapy and standard immunosuppression until randomization at 12-24 months post-transplant. Patients counted as tolerant after at least one year off all immunosuppression, enzymes not exceeding twice normal.

Germline V CDR1 and CDR2: KGHSH, LQKENI. The V end lost 2 bases, the J end lost 3 bases, and 7 bases lay between the germline ends. The CDR3 extends over 13 amino acids. The V call is TRBV18, the J call TRBJ1-2; no reliable D call. The material sequenced was CD4+ T cells from blood, taken before liver transplant. The sequence was obtained from a human donor who received a liver transplant. The CDR3: CASSPGNDYGYTF. The CDR3 DNA reads as TGTGCCAGCTCACCAGGCAATGACTATGGCTACACCTTC.